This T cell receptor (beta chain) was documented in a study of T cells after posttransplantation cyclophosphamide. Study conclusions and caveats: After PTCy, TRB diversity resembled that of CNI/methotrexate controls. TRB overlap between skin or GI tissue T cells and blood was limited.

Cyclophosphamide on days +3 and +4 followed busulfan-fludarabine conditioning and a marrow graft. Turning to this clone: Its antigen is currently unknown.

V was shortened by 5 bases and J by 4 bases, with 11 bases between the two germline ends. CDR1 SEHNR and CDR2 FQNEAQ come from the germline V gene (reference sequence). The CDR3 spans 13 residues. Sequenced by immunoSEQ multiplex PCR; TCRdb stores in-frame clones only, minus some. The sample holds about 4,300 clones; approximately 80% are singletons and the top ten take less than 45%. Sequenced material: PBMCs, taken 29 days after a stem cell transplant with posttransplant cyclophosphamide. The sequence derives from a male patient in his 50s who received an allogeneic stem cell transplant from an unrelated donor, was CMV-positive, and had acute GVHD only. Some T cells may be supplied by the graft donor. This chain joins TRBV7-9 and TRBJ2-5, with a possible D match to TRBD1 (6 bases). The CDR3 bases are TGTGCCAGCAGCCGGGACACAGGAGAGACCCAGTACTTC. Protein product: CASSRDTGETQYF.